This T cell receptor beta chain was found in a study of cytotoxic CD8 clonotypes in ibrutinib-treated CLL. Data came from immunoSEQ multiplex PCR; TCRdb stores just in-frame clones and leaves some out. The sample has roughly 58,000 clones, approximately 54% seen once. This clone was observed a few times. Its matching antigen is unknown. Broader study findings: Sampling of sustained-remission and progressing patients occurred at differing times.

From germline, CDR1 is ENHRY and CDR2 SYGVKD. The CDR3 has 14 residues. V was clipped by 10 bases and J by 9 bases, with 22 bases between them. The specimen comprised PBMCs, sampled at disease progression, from a patient treated with ibrutinib. The J gene is TRBJ1-5, the V gene TRBV10-3; a possible D gene is TRBD1 (6 bases). The receptor comes from a human donor with chronic lymphocytic leukemia. The CDR3 protein is CATKSDRTAGPQHF. The CDR3 region has the DNA TGTGCCACGAAATCCGACAGGACCGCAGGGCCCCAGCATTTT.